These 2 T cell receptor beta chains share one sample of origin, sequenced in a study of blood T cell repertoires in COVID-19. Here immunoSEQ multiplex PCR was the method, and the copy in TCRdb shows in-frame clones only, minus some. The sample lists around 200,000 clones, around nine tenths occurring once. Input material: peripheral blood. The receptors here all came from a woman aged 18-29 years who had recovered from COVID-19.

CDR3: CASRQGVTEAFF. The CDR3 DNA follows: TGTGCCAGCCGACAGGGTGTCACTGAAGCTTTCTTT. The rearrangement links TRBV5-8 to TRBJ1-1; 7 nucleotides match TRBD1. The CDR3 is 12 residues long. V was pared by 7 bases and J by 4 bases, with 4 bases of the junction left unmatched. Germline V gene sequence: CDR1 SGHTS, CDR2 YDEGEE.

This clone was seen a few times. The genes are TRBV19 and TRBJ1-1; no definite D call. V lost 3 bases and J 0 bases, leaving 5 bases between the germline ends. This CDR3 is 13 amino acids long. The germline gives CDR1 LNHDA, CDR2 SQIVND (reference sequence). Written as DNA, the CDR3 is TGTGCCAGTAGTATCACTCTGAACACTGAAGCTTTCTTT. It translates to CASSITLNTEAFF.